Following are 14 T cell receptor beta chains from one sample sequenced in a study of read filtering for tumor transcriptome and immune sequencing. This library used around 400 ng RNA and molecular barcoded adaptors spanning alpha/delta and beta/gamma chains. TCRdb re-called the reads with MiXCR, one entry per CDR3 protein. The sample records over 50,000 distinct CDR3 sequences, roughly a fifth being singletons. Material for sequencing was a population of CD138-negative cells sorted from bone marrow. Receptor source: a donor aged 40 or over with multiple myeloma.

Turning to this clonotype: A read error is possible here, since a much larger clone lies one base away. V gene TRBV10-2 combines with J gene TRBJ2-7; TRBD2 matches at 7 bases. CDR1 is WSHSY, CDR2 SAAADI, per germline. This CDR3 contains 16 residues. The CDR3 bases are TGCGCCAGCAGTGATTTCGGGAGGCCCGGCTCCTACGAGCGGTACTTC. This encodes CASSDFGRPGSYERYF.

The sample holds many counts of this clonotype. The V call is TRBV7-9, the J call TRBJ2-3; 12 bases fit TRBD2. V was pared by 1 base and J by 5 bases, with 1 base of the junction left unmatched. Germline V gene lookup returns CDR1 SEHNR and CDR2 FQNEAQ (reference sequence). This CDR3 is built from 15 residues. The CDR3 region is CASSLEGLAGDTQYF. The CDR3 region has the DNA TGTGCCAGCAGCTTAGAGGGACTAGCGGGAGATACGCAGTATTTT.

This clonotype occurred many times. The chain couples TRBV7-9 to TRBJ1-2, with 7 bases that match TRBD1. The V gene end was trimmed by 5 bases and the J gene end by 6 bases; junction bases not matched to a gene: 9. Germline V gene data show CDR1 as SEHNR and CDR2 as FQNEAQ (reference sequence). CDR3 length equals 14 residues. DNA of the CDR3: TGTGCCAGCAGCCCATCAGGAGGGGGCGATGGCTACACCTTC. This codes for CASSPSGGGDGYTF.

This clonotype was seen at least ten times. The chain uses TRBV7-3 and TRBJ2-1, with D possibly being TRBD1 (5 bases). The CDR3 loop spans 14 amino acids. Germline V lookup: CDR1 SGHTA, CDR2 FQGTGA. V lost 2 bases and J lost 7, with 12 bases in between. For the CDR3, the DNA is TGTGCCAGCAGCTTAGGCCAGGGTAATAATGAGCAGTTCTTC. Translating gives CASSLGQGNNEQFF.

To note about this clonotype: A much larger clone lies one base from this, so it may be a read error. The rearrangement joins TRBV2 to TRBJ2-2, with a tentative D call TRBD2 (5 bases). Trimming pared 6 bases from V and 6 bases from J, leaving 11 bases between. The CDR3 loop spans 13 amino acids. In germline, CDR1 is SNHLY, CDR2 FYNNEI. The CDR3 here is CASRGDNAGELFF. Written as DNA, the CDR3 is TGTGCCAGCAGGGGAGACAACGCCGGGGAGCTGTTTTTT.

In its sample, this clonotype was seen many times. CDR3 sequence (DNA): TGTGCCAGCAGCTTCAGCACCGGGGAGCTGTTTTTT. Translating it yields CASSFSTGELFF. The chain couples TRBV7-9 to TRBJ2-2, with unresolved D. V lost 3 bases, J lost 4 bases, and 3 bases lay in between. Germline V gene lookup returns CDR1 SEHNR and CDR2 FQNEAQ (reference sequence). CDR3 length: 12 amino acids.

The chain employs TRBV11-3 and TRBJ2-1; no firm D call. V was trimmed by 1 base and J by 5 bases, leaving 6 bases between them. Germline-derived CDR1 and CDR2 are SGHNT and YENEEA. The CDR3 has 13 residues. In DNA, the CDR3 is TGTGCCAGCAGCTTAGGAACCAACAATGAGCAGTTCTTC. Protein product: CASSLGTNNEQFF.

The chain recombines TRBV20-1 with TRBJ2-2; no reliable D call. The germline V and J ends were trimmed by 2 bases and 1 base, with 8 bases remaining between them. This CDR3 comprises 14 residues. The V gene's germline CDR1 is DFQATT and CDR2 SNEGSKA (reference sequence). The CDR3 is CSARRTGNTGELFF. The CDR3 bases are TGCAGTGCTAGACGCACCGGGAACACCGGGGAGCTGTTTTTT.

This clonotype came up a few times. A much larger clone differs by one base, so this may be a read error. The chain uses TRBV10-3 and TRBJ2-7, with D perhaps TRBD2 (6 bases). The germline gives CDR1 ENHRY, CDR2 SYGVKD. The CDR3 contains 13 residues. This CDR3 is CVASPGLVSEQYF. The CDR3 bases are TGTGTCGCCTCTCCGGGACTGGTATCGGAGCAGTACTTC.

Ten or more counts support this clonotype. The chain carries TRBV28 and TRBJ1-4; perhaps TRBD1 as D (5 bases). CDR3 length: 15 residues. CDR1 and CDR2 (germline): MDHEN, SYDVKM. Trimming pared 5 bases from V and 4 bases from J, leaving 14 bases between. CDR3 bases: TGTGCCAGCAGTGCGGGACGAGTATTTAATGAAAAACTGTTTTTT. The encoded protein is CASSAGRVFNEKLFF.

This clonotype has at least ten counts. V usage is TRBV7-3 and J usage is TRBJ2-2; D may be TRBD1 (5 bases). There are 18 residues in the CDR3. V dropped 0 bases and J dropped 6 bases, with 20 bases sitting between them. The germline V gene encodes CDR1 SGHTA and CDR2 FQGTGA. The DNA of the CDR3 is TGTGCCAGCAGCTTAACTGGGGCACCTGGTACAGATGCCGGGGAGCTGTTTTTT. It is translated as CASSLTGAPGTDAGELFF.

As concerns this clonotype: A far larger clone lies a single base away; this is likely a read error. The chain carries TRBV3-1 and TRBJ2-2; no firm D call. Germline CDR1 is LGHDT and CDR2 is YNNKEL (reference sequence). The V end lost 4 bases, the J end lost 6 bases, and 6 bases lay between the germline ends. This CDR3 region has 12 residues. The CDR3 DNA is TGTGCCAGCAGCCGAAGGTCCGGGGAGCTGTTTTTT. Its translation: CASSRRSGELFF.

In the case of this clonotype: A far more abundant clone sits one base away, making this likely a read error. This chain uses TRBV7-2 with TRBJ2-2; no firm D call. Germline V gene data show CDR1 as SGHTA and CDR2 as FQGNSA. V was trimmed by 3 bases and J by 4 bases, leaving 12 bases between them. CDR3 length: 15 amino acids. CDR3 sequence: CASSFLRAGTGELFF. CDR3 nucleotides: TGTGCCAGCAGCTTTTTAAGGGCTGGCACCGGGGAGCTGTTTTTT.

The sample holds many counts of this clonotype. This CDR3 is CASSFVGNTEAFF. The CDR3 nucleotides are TGTGCCAGCAGCTTCGTGGGGAACACTGAAGCTTTCTTT. V is TRBV7-2 and J is TRBJ1-1, with D unclear. With 3 bases removed from V and 1 base from J, the gap between germline ends came to 6 bases. CDR1 is SGHTA and CDR2 is FQGNSA in the germline V gene. The CDR3 is made up of 13 amino acids.